A single sample is the source of the 25 T cell receptor beta chains below, sequenced in a study of response to subunit inactivated influenza vaccine. One entry per CDR3 protein, called by TCRdb with MiXCR from the RT-PCR reads. The data contain about 780,000 distinct CDR3 sequences, 18% of them seen just once; the ten biggest clones take up 11%. This specimen was PBMCs from blood, taken more than 4 days after vaccination. Source of these receptors: a man aged 50 or older who received an inactivated influenza vaccine.

This clonotype was counted only a few times. The chain employs TRBV6-4 and TRBJ2-1; D unclear. Germline V lookup: CDR1 MRHNA, CDR2 SNTAGT. This CDR3 region has 14 residues. V was shortened by 0 bases and J by 6 bases, with 9 bases between the two germline ends. The CDR3 reads CASSDSRPLNEQFF. As DNA, the CDR3 is TGTGCCAGCAGTGACTCGAGACCTCTCAATGAGCAGTTCTTC.

This clonotype was counted a few times. The chain links TRBV24-1 to TRBJ2-3, with a weak D call TRBD1 (5 bases). V was cut by 4 bases and J by 11 bases, with 15 bases left in between. The CDR3 is 13 amino acids. Germline CDR1 is KGHDR and CDR2 is SFDVKD. The DNA of the CDR3 is TGTGCCACCAGTGACCAGGGTCCCCGTGAGCAGTATTTT. Amino acid sequence: CATSDQGPREQYF.

This clonotype was recorded many times. V and J are TRBV20-1 and TRBJ2-3; TRBD2 agrees at 11 bases. Germline V lookup: CDR1 DFQATT, CDR2 SNEGSKA (reference sequence). J was trimmed by 1 base and V by 5 bases; bases with no gene match: 8. This CDR3 has 16 residues. The CDR3 nucleotides are TGCAGTGCTGGCGAGACTAGCGGGACCCGCACAGATACGCAGTATTTT. Its protein is CSAGETSGTRTDTQYF.

This clonotype was counted a few times. This sequence joins TRBV20-1 and TRBJ1-1; D uncertain. CDR1 is DFQATT and CDR2 is SNEGSKA in the germline V gene (reference sequence). V was clipped by 7 bases and J by 1 base, with 7 bases between them. The CDR3 length is 11 residues. The CDR3 is CSVSRNTEAFF. The CDR3 DNA is TGCAGTGTTTCGAGGAACACTGAAGCTTTCTTT.

This clonotype has only a few counts. The chain carries TRBV10-3 and TRBJ1-5, with D hard to call. The germline CDR1 and CDR2 sequences are ENHRY and SYGVKD. Trimming stripped 8 bases from V and 3 bases from J, with 14 bases between. The CDR3 extends over 14 amino acids. In DNA form, the CDR3 reads TGTGCCATCCGAAGGGCCGGTGACAATCAGCCCCAGCATTTT. This codes for CAIRRAGDNQPQHF.

This clonotype was recorded many times. The chain employs TRBV6-2 or TRBV6-3 and TRBJ2-7; 8 nucleotides line up with TRBD1. The V and J ends lost 5 bases and 5 bases, in that order; junction bases with no gene match: 8. Germline V CDR1 and CDR2: MNHEY, SVGEGT. CDR3 size: 14 residues. The CDR3 is CASSIQGAGDEQYF. CDR3 sequence (DNA): TGTGCCAGCAGTATTCAGGGGGCAGGCGACGAGCAGTACTTC.

The V and J genes are TRBV7-9 and TRBJ2-2; D perhaps matches TRBD1 (6 bases). The CDR3 loop spans 13 amino acids. V was trimmed by 4 bases and J by 6 bases, leaving 9 bases between them. CDR1 and CDR2 from the germline V gene are SEHNR and FQNEAQ (reference sequence). In DNA, the CDR3 is TGTGCCAGCAGCTACAGACAGGCCGGGGAGCTGTTTTTT. This sequence encodes CASSYRQAGELFF.

The sample holds many counts of this clonotype. The chain combines TRBV12-3 or TRBV12-4 with TRBJ1-3; D is ambiguous. The CDR3 is 14 amino acids. Trimming pared 4 bases from V and 0 bases from J, leaving 7 bases between. CDR3 loop: CASSYRDSGNTIYF. The CDR3, as DNA: TGTGCCAGCAGTTACCGGGACTCTGGAAACACCATATATTTT.

V usage is TRBV7-6 and J usage is TRBJ1-1; no clear D gene. CDR1 and CDR2 from the germline V gene are SGHVS and FNYEAQ. This CDR3 spans 13 amino acids. Trimming shortened V by 5 bases and J by 4 bases, and 11 bases separated the two germline ends. The CDR3 is CASSTMDGTEAFF. CDR3 coding DNA: TGTGCCAGCAGCACGATGGATGGCACTGAAGCTTTCTTT.

This CDR3 reads CASSAVGETQYF. DNA for the CDR3: TGTGCCAGCAGTGCTGTGGGGGAGACCCAGTACTTC. The J gene is TRBJ2-5, the V gene TRBV6-1; D is uncertain. Germline V CDR1 and CDR2: MNHNS, SASEGT. The CDR3 spans 12 residues. The V and J ends lost 4 bases and 5 bases respectively, with 8 bases between them.

This clonotype has a count of ten or more. This sequence joins TRBV12-3 or TRBV12-4 and TRBJ1-2, with unresolved D. Deletions cut 1 base from V and 9 bases from J, with 18 bases between. The CDR3 consists of 15 residues. Here the CDR3 reads CASSLGRRKASSYTF. The CDR3 DNA follows: TGTGCCAGCAGTTTAGGGCGTAGGAAGGCATCCAGCTACACCTTC.

This clonotype has a handful of counts. The V call is TRBV11-2, the J call TRBJ1-2; D not certain. In germline, CDR1 is SGHAT, CDR2 FQNNGV. This CDR3 contains 12 residues. Between the trimmed V and J ends, which lost 5 bases and 9 bases, there was a span of 13 bases. The CDR3 DNA is TGTGCCAGCAGCCGCACCCTCCGGAGCTACACCTTC. Its translation: CASSRTLRSYTF.

This clonotype was seen more than once but under ten times. This rearrangement joins TRBV6-2 or TRBV6-3 to TRBJ2-5, with TRBD2 matching over 14 bases. Germline V lookup: CDR1 MNHEY, CDR2 SVGEGT. This CDR3 is built from 19 residues. With V trimmed by 4 bases and J by 1 base, 11 bases remained unmatched. DNA of the CDR3: TGTGCCAGCAGTTTCACCGGGACTAGCGGGAGACTTGGCCAAGAGACCCAGTACTTC. This encodes CASSFTGTSGRLGQETQYF.

The table lists this clonotype with a few counts. V and J are TRBV5-1 and TRBJ2-1; 9 nucleotides align to TRBD1. Germline CDR1 and CDR2: SGHRS and YFSETQ. J lost 2 bases, V lost 4 bases, and 7 bases had no gene match. The CDR3 has 16 amino acids. The CDR3 here is CASSGQGPLTYNEQFF. The DNA for the CDR3 is TGCGCCAGCAGCGGACAGGGGCCTCTGACCTACAATGAGCAGTTCTTC.

V gene TRBV18 combines with J gene TRBJ2-1, with 8 bases fitting TRBD1. CDR3 length: 17 residues. Trimming at V came to 6 bases and at J to 1 base, leaving 11 bases not matched to a gene. Germline V lookup: CDR1 KGHSH, CDR2 LQKENI. The CDR3 sequence: CASSPLNRGKSYNEQFF. In DNA, the CDR3 is TGTGCCAGCTCGCCTTTAAACAGGGGGAAATCCTACAATGAGCAGTTCTTC. The variable domain in full, completed from reference TRBV18 and TRBJ2-1, reads NAGVMQNPRHLVRRRGQEARLRCSPMKGHSHVYWYRQLPEEGLKFMVYLQKENIIDESGMPKERFSAEFPKEGPSILRIQQVVRGDSAAYFCASSPLNRGKSYNEQFFGPGTRLTVL.

This clonotype was observed a few times. The chain has TRBV28 and TRBJ2-2; unclear D gene. From germline, CDR1 is MDHEN and CDR2 SYDVKM. The CDR3 covers 15 residues. V lost 3 bases and J lost 2, with 10 bases in between. The CDR3 spells CASSLWTVNTGELFF. The CDR3, as DNA: TGTGCCAGCAGTTTGTGGACGGTAAACACCGGGGAGCTGTTTTTT.

This chain uses TRBV5-1 with TRBJ1-5; D unclear. V lost 0 bases to trimming and J lost 2 bases, with 6 bases between them. CDR1 and CDR2 (germline): SGHRS, YFSETQ. The CDR3 has 14 amino acids. DNA of the CDR3: TGCGCCAGCAGCTTGGACAGTGGCAATCAGCCCCAGCATTTT. This gives the protein CASSLDSGNQPQHF.

The chain uses TRBV7-2 and TRBJ2-7; possibly TRBD1 for D (6 bases). Trimming stripped 2 bases from V and 0 bases from J, with 11 bases between. Germline V gene lookup returns CDR1 SGHTA and CDR2 FQGNSA. The CDR3 has 15 amino acids. The CDR3 spells CASSLKGDLSYEQYF. CDR3 bases: TGTGCCAGCAGCTTAAAGGGGGACCTCTCCTACGAGCAGTACTTC.

This clonotype was seen ten or more times. The V and J genes are TRBV12-3 or TRBV12-4 and TRBJ2-7; D not resolved. V lost 6 bases, J lost 2 bases, and 8 bases lay in between. The CDR3 has 12 amino acids. Written as DNA, the CDR3 is TGTGCCAGCAGCCCCCATACCTACGAGCAGTACTTC. It encodes CASSPHTYEQYF.

This clonotype turned up a few times. The rearrangement links TRBV20-1 to TRBJ2-1; tentatively, D is TRBD1 or TRBD2 (6 bases each). V was clipped by 6 bases and J by 7 bases, with 22 bases between them. The CDR3 consists of 15 residues. The germline CDR1 and CDR2 sequences are DFQATT and SNEGSKA (reference sequence). Here the CDR3 DNA reads TGCAGTGCCCCACCAGGGAGGACAGATAGAAATGAGCAGTTCTTC. This sequence encodes CSAPPGRTDRNEQFF.

The chain links TRBV14 to TRBJ1-6; no firm D call. CDR1 is SGHDN and CDR2 is FVKESK in the germline V gene. The CDR3 contains 14 residues. V lost 4 bases and J lost 8, with 12 bases in between. The DNA of the CDR3 is TGTGCCAGCAGCCCAACTTTACCCCATTCACCCCTCCACTTT. As protein: CASSPTLPHSPLHF. The full variable domain, rest sourced from reference TRBV14 and TRBJ1-6, is EAGVTQFPSHSVIEKGQTVTLRCDPISGHDNLYWYRRVMGKEIKFLLHFVKESKQDESGMPNNRFLAERTGGTYSTLKVQPAELEDSGVYFCASSPTLPHSPLHFGNGTRLTVT.

The chain has TRBV14 and TRBJ2-7; 9 bases are shared with TRBD2. Unmatched junction bases numbered 2, after V lost 0 bases and J lost 2 bases. Germline values: CDR1 SGHDN, CDR2 FVKESK. The CDR3 spans 15 residues. The CDR3 DNA sequence: TGTGCCAGCAGCCAAGACGTAGCGGGAGCCTACGAGCAGTACTTC. Amino acid sequence: CASSQDVAGAYEQYF.

This clonotype was observed at least ten times. The rearrangement uses TRBV7-2 and TRBJ2-2; D is ambiguous. V was pared by 5 bases and J by 2 bases, with 6 bases between. The germline CDR1 and CDR2 sequences are SGHTA and FQGNSA. CDR3 size: 13 residues. The CDR3 loop reads CASSARNTGELFF. DNA for the CDR3: TGTGCCAGCAGCGCTAGAAACACCGGGGAGCTGTTTTTT.

J is TRBJ2-7 and V is TRBV7-9, with TRBD2 matching 12 bases. The CDR3 extends over 17 amino acids. V lost 1 base to trimming and J lost 5 bases; unmatched junction nucleotides: 9. The germline V gene has CDR1 SEHNR and CDR2 FQNEAQ (reference sequence). CDR3 sequence: CASSLERTSGIVDEQYF. The CDR3 DNA sequence: TGTGCCAGCAGCTTAGAGAGGACTAGCGGGATTGTCGACGAGCAGTACTTC.

The V gene is TRBV28, the J gene TRBJ1-1, with 7 bases matching TRBD1. V gave up 3 bases and J gave up 5 bases; unmatched junction bases: 15. There are 17 residues in the CDR3. Germline V CDR1 and CDR2: MDHEN, SYDVKM. The CDR3 DNA is TGTGCCAGCAGTTTCCCTGTACCGGGACAGCGAGGGACTGAAGCTTTCTTT. The encoded protein is CASSFPVPGQRGTEAFF.